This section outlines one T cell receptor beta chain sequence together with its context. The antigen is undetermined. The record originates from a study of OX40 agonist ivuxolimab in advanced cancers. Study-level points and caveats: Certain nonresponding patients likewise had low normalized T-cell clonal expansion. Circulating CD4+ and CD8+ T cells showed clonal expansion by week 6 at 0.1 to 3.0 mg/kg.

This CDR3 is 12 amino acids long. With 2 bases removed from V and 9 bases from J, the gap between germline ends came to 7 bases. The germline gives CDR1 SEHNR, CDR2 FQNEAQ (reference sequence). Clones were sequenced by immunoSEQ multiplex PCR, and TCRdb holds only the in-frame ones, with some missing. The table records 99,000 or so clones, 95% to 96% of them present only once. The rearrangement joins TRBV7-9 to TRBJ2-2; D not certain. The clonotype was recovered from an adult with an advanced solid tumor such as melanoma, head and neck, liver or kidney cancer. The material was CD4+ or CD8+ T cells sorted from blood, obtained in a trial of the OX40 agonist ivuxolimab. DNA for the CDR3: TGTGCCAGCAGCTTACCTTCTAGGGAGCTGTTTTTT. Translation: CASSLPSRELFF.